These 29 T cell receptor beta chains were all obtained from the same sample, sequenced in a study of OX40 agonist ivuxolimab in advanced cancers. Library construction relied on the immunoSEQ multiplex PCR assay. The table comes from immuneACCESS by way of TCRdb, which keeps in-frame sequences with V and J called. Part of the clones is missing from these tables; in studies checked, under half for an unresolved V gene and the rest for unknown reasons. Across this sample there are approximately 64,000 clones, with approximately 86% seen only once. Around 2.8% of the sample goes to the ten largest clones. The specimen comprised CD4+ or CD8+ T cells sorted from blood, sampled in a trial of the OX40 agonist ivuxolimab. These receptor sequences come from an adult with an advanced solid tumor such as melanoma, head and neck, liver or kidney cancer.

The DNA for the CDR3 is TGTGCCAGTAGTCCCCGCGTCGCGAACACCGGGGAGCTGTTTTTT. Translation gives CASSPRVANTGELFF. V usage is TRBV19 and J usage is TRBJ2-2; D unclear. The germline gives CDR1 LNHDA, CDR2 SQIVND (reference sequence). There are 15 residues in the CDR3. The V end lost 5 bases, the J end lost 0 bases, and 10 bases lay between the germline ends.

This CDR3 reads CSATGSGMSTEAFF. The DNA of the CDR3 is TGCAGCGCAACCGGGTCAGGGATGAGCACTGAAGCTTTCTTT. The chain carries TRBV29-1 and TRBJ1-1; maybe TRBD1 (5 bases). V lost 7 bases and J 4 bases, leaving 19 bases between the germline ends. Germline V gene data show CDR1 as SQVTM and CDR2 as ANQGSEA. This CDR3 is built from 14 residues.

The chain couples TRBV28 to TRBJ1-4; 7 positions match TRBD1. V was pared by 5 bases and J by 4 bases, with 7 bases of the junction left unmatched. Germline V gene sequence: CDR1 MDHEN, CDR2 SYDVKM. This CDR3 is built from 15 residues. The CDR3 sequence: CASSKGALGNEKLFF. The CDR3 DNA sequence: TGTGCCAGCAGTAAGGGGGCGCTGGGTAATGAAAAACTGTTTTTT.

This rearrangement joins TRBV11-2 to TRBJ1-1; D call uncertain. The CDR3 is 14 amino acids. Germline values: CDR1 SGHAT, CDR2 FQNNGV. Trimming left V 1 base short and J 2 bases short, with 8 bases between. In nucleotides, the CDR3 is TGTGCCAGCAGCTTAGGTGCCAGTAACACTGAAGCTTTCTTT. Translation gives CASSLGASNTEAFF.

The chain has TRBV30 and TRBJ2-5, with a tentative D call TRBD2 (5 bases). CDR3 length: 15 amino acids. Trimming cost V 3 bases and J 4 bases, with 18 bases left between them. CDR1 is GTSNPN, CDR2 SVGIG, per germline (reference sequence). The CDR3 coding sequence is TGTGCCTGGAGGAGGGCCATGGGCGAACGAGAGACCCAGTACTTC. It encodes CAWRRAMGERETQYF.

The CDR3 DNA sequence: TGTGCCAGCTCACCCAACTCGTTAGACCAACTGTTTTTT. This codes for CASSPNSLDQLFF. The chain carries TRBV18 and TRBJ1-4; D is unclear. Germline lookup yields CDR1 KGHSH and CDR2 LQKENI. V lost 3 bases and J lost 12, with 14 bases in between. The CDR3 length is 13 residues.

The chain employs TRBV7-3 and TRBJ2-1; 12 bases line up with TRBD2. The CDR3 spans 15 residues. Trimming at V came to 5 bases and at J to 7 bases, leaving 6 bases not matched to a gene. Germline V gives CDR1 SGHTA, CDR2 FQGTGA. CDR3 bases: TGTGCCAGCAGCCTGCCGACTAGCGGGAGAAATGAGCAGTTCTTC. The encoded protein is CASSLPTSGRNEQFF.

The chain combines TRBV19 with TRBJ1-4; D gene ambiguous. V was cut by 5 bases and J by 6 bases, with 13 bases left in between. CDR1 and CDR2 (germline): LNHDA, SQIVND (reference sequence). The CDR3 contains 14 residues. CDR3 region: CASSSAQQDEKLFF. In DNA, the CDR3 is TGTGCCAGTAGTTCGGCTCAACAAGATGAAAAACTGTTTTTT.

In nucleotides, the CDR3 is TGCGCCAGCAGCGAAGGGACAGCCTACGAGCAGTACTTC. Its protein product is CASSEGTAYEQYF. The chain carries TRBV5-1 and TRBJ2-7; TRBD1 matches 7 bases. Germline assignment: CDR1 SGHRS and CDR2 YFSETQ. V shed 4 bases, J shed 2 bases, and the junction held 3 bases outside the gene matches. The CDR3 is made up of 13 amino acids.

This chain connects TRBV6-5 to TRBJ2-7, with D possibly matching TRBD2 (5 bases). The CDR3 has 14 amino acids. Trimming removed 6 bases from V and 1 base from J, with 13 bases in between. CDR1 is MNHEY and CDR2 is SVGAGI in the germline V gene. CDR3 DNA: TGTGCCAGCAGACGAGGGCTTGATTCCTACGAGCAGTACTTC. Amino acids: CASRRGLDSYEQYF.

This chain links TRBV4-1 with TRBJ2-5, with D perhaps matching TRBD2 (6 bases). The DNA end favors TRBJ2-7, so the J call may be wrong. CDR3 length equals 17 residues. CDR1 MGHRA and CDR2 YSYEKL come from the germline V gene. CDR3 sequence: CASSQVFGGYEVHEQYF. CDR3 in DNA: TGCGCCAGCAGCCAAGTATTCGGAGGGTATGAGGTCCACGAGCAGTACTTC.

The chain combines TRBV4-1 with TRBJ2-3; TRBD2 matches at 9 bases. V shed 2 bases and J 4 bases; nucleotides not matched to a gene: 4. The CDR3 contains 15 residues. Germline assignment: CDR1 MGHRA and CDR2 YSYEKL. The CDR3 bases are TGCGCCAGCAGCCAAATACTAGCGGGCGCAGATACGCAGTATTTT. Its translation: CASSQILAGADTQYF.

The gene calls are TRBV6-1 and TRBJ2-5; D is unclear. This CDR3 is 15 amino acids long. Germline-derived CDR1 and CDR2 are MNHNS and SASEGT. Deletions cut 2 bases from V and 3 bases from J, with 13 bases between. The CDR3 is CASSEIGAAEETQYF. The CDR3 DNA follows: TGTGCCAGCAGTGAAATCGGCGCAGCAGAAGAGACCCAGTACTTC.

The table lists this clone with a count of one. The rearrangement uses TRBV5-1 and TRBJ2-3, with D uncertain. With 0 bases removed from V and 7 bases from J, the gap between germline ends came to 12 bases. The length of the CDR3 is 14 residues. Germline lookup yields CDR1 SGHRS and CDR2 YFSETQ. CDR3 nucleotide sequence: TGCGCCAGCAGCTTGGCCAATGGGGAAAATACGCAGTATTTT. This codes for CASSLANGENTQYF.

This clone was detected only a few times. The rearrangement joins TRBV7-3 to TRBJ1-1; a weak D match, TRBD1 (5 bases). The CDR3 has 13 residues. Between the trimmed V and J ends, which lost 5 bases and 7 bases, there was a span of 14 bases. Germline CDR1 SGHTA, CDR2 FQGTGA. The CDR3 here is CASSPTVEGEAFF. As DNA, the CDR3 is TGTGCCAGCAGCCCGACAGTTGAGGGTGAAGCTTTCTTT.

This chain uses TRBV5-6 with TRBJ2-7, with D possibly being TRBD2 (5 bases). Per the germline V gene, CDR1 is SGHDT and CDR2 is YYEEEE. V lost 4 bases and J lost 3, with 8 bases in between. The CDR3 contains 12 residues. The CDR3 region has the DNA TGTGCCAGCAGCCTTCGGGACTACGAGCAGTACTTC. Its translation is CASSLRDYEQYF.

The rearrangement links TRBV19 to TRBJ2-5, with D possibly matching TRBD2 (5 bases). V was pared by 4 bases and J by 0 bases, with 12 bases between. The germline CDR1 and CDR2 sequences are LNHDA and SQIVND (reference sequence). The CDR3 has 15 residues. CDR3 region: CASSRPSLHQETQYF. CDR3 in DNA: TGTGCCAGTAGTAGGCCTAGCCTTCACCAAGAGACCCAGTACTTC.

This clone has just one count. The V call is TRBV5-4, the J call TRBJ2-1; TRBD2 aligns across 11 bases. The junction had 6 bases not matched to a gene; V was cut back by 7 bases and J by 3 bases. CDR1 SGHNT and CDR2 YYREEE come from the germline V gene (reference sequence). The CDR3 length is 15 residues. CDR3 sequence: CASYQGLAGYNEQFF. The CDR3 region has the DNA TGTGCCAGCTACCAAGGACTAGCGGGCTACAATGAGCAGTTCTTC.

The CDR3 nucleotides are TGTGCCAGCAGGAGAGAACTCTGGGGCTCGAATCAGCCCCAGCATTTT. Protein sequence: CASRRELWGSNQPQHF. The gene calls are TRBV2 and TRBJ1-5; weak D call: TRBD1 (5 bases). V shed 6 bases and J shed 4 bases, with 19 bases lying between them. The CDR3 has 16 amino acids. Germline V gene lookup returns CDR1 SNHLY and CDR2 FYNNEI.

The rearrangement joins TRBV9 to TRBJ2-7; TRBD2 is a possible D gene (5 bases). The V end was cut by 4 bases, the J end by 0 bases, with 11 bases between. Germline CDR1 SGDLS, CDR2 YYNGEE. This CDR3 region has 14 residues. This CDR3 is CASSPSGDSYEQYF. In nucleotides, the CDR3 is TGTGCCAGCAGCCCTTCCGGGGACTCCTACGAGCAGTACTTC.

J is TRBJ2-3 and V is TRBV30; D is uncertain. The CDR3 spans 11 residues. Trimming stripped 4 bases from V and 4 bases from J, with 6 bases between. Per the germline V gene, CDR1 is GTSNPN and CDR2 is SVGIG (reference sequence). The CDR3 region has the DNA TGTGCCTGGACGATGGCAGATACGCAGTATTTT. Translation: CAWTMADTQYF.

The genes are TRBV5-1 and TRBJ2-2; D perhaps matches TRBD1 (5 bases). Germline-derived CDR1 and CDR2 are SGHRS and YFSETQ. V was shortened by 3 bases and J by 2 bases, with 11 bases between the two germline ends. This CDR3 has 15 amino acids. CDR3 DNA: TGCGCCAGCAGCTACAGAACAGGCAACACCGGGGAGCTGTTTTTT. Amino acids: CASSYRTGNTGELFF.

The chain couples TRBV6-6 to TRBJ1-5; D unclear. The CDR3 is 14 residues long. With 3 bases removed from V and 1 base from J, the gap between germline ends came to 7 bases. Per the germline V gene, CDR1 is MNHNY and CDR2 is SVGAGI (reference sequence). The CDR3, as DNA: TGTGCCAGCAGTTATAGGAGAAGCAATCAGCCCCAGCATTTT. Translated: CASSYRRSNQPQHF.

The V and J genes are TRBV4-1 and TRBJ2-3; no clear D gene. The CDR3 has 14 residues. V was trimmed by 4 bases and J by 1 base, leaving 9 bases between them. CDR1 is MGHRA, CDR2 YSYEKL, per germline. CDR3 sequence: CASSPGGGTDTQYF. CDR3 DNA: TGCGCCAGCAGCCCCGGTGGGGGCACAGATACGCAGTATTTT.

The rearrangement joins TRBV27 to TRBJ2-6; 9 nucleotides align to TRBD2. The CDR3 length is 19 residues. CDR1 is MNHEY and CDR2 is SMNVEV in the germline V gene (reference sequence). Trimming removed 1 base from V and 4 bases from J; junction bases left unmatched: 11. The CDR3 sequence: CASSLYGSGRKAGANVLTF. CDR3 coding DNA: TGTGCCAGCAGTTTATATGGTAGCGGGAGAAAGGCCGGGGCCAACGTCCTGACTTTC.

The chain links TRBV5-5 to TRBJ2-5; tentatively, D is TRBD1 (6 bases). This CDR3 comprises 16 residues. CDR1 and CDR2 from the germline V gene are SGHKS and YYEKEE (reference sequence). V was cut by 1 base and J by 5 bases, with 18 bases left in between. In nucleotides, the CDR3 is TGTGCCAGCAGCTTGTTACAGGGTAATTTACGGGAGACCCAGTACTTC. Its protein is CASSLLQGNLRETQYF.

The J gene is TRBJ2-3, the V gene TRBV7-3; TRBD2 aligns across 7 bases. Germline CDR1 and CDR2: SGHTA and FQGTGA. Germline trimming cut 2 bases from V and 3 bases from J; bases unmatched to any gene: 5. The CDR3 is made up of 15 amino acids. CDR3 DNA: TGTGCCAGCAGCTTACAGCCTAGCGGAACAGATACGCAGTATTTT. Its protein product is CASSLQPSGTDTQYF.

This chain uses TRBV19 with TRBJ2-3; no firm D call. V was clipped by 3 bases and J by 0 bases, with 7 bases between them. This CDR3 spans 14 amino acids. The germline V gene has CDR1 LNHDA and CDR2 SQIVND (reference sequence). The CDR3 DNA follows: TGTGCCAGTAGTATCTGGTTGAGCACAGATACGCAGTATTTT. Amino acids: CASSIWLSTDTQYF.

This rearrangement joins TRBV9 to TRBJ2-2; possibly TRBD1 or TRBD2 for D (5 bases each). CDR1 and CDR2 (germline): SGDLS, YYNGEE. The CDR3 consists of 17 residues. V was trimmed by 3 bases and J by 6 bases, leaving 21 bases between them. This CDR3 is CASSGSGRYTGAGELFF. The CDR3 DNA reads TGTGCCAGCAGCGGGTCGGGACGGTACACCGGGGCCGGGGAGCTGTTTTTT.